These T cell receptor beta chains were read from a single sample in a study of T cell repertoires in cytomegalovirus infection. Each CDR3 protein is one row after TCRdb ran MiXCR on the reads. The profile shows about 360,000 distinct CDR3 sequences, about 35% of them singletons. For these receptors, no antigen is known. This specimen was cultured PBMCs, taken from culture after CMV antigen stimulation. These receptors were taken from a human donor in good health (CMV status not recorded). Some clones in this sample may be carry-over from other donors' samples. Both conserved end residues are trimmed from each CDR3.

>TRBV6-1|TRBJ1-1
ASSPPGAGGLNTEAF
>TRBV4-1|TRBJ2-4
ASSQAGTSGNKNIQY
>TRBV11-2|TRBJ2-7
ASSLGTGGTY
>TRBV7-2|TRBJ1-6
ASSFIGSGEAPLH
>TRBV7-9|TRBJ2-5
ASSLELAEETQY
>TRBV4-1|TRBJ2-3
ASSHLGLADPDTQY
>TRBV6-6|TRBJ2-2
ASSYPKAGDYTGELF
>TRBV12-3/TRBV12-4|TRBJ1-2
ASTFDRAGGYT
>TRBV14|TRBJ2-1
ASSYTGLAGHNEQF
>TRBV19|TRBJ1-5
ASSIGSGYADQPQH
>TRBV4-1|TRBJ2-1
ASSQVPGLAPARTNEQF
>TRBV25-1|TRBJ2-2
ASSEYGTGQTGELF
>TRBV7-6|TRBJ1-1
ASSPSETYEAF
>TRBV6-1|TRBJ1-5
ASRPDSSNQPQH
>TRBV24-1|TRBJ2-5
ATSQLGETQY
>TRBV27|TRBJ2-1
ASSLPYMNEQF
>TRBV4-3|TRBJ1-1
ASSQDLGIITEAF
>TRBV28|TRBJ1-1
ASSFRQRDTEAF
>TRBV10-3|TRBJ1-2
AIPESGGYT